This section outlines one T cell receptor beta chain sequence together with its context. These data originate in a study of early T cells in non-severe SARS-CoV-2 infection. The TCR library protocol attached unique molecular identifiers to the individual cDNA molecules. TCRdb analysed the 5' RACE reads with MiXCR anew, one entry per CDR3 protein. Found here are 70,000 to 90,000 distinct CDR3 sequences, about an eighth of them singletons; the top ten hold about 3%. The material sequenced was whole blood. The receptor was derived from an adult who was a healthcare worker with PCR-confirmed SARS-CoV-2 infection or an uninfected control (not recorded which).

The CDR3 sequence is CASSAGSGNYGYTF. The CDR3 DNA reads as TGTGCCAGCAGTGCCGGGTCCGGGAACTATGGCTACACCTTC. This chain links TRBV6-6 with TRBJ1-2; D is unresolved. The length of the CDR3 is 14 residues. V lost 5 bases and J 2 bases, leaving 12 bases between the germline ends. From germline, CDR1 is MNHNY and CDR2 SVGAGI (reference sequence).